The clone carrying this T cell receptor (beta chain) was seen just once. Antigen unknown. The sample is drawn from a study of T cell responses to AZD1222 COVID-19 vaccine. Study-wide results and caveats: The study found vaccine-associated CD4 TCRs spanning spike, dominant at 160-218 and 743-854. No repertoire was sampled before or during the peak T cell response, only after it.

The germline CDR1 and CDR2 sequences are SEHNR and FQNEAQ (reference sequence). The length of the CDR3 is 16 residues. Trimming shortened V by 5 bases and J by 8 bases, and 21 bases separated the two germline ends. Here immunoSEQ multiplex PCR was the method, and the copy in TCRdb shows in-frame clones only, minus some. The data show fewer than 110,000 clones, about 90% seen once. The TCR sequence derives from an adult in good health. The genes are TRBV7-9 and TRBJ1-4; D perhaps matches TRBD1 (5 bases). The input for sequencing was peripheral blood, taken on day 0 of AZD1222 vaccination. The CDR3 coding sequence is TGTGCCAGCAGCAGAAAACCAGGGTTTCCTTCGGAAAAACTGTTTTTT. It specifies CASSRKPGFPSEKLFF. Supplemented by reference TRBV7-9 and TRBJ1-4, the full variable domain reads DTGVSQNPRHKITKRGQNVTFRCDPISEHNRLYWYRQTLGQGPEFLTYFQNEAQLEKSRLLSDRFSAERPKGSFSTLEIQRTEQGDSAMYLCASSRKPGFPSEKLFFGSGTQLSVL.